The 32 T cell receptor beta chains below come from one sample, sequenced in a study of blood T cell repertoires in COVID-19. The data were produced by immunoSEQ multiplex PCR, yet TCRdb's version contains in-frame clones alone and is incomplete. This table has roughly 500,000 clones, 89% appearing once. The sample was peripheral blood. The receptor set was obtained from a man between 18 and 35 years old with COVID-19, enrolled during active disease.

A remark on this clone: One junction end does not reproduce the germline sequence, and a read error may be involved. The genes are TRBV7-9 and TRBJ2-2; 8 bases agree with TRBD2. Germline CDR1 reads SEHNR; CDR2 reads FQNEAQ (reference sequence). This CDR3 contains 14 residues. As DNA, the CDR3 is TGTGCCAGCACCTTAACGGGGGGGCCCGGGGAGCTGTTTTTT. It is translated as CASTLTGGPGELFF.

This sequence joins TRBV11-3 and TRBJ2-7; 8 bases map to TRBD1. Germline trimming cut 1 base from V and 4 bases from J; bases unmatched to any gene: 9. Germline V gene sequence: CDR1 SGHNT, CDR2 YENEEA. The CDR3 runs to 16 residues. CDR3 nucleotides: TGTGCCAGCAGCTTAGTCGTGCAGGGGGCATATTACGAGCAGTACTTC. The encoded protein is CASSLVVQGAYYEQYF.

For this clone: At one boundary the junction diverges from the germline segment, which might be a read error. The V gene is TRBV7-9, the J gene TRBJ2-7; 11 bases match TRBD2. The CDR3 length is 13 residues. Germline CDR1 is SEHNR and CDR2 is FQNEAQ (reference sequence). This chain's CDR3 is CASSLAGGREQYF. The CDR3 DNA sequence: TGTGCCAGCAGCCTAGCGGGGGGACGAGAGCAGTACTTC.

This rearrangement joins TRBV19 to TRBJ2-7, with TRBD2 matching 7 bases. V shed 7 bases, J shed 0 bases, and the junction held 3 bases outside the gene matches. Looked up from germline, CDR1 is LNHDA and CDR2 is SQIVND (reference sequence). The CDR3 extends over 13 amino acids. The CDR3 spells CASNRTSSYEQYF. DNA for the CDR3: TGTGCCAGTAACCGGACTAGCTCCTACGAGCAGTACTTC. The full variable domain, completed using reference TRBV19 and TRBJ2-7, is DGGITQSPKYLFRKEGQNVTLSCEQNLNHDAMYWYRQDPGQGLRLIYYSQIVNDFQKGDIAEGYSVSREKKESFPLTVTSAQKNPTAFYLCASNRTSSYEQYFGPGTRLTVT.

The rearrangement links TRBV7-2 to TRBJ1-1, with 8 bases that match TRBD1. V lost 5 bases and J lost 0; bases outside the gene matches: 5. The CDR3 totals 15 residues. Per the germline V gene, CDR1 is SGHTA and CDR2 is FQGNSA. CDR3 sequence: CASSEHRGMNTEAFF. CDR3 DNA: TGTGCCAGCAGCGAACACAGGGGGATGAACACTGAAGCTTTCTTT.

The rearrangement uses TRBV5-1 and TRBJ1-1, with D perhaps matching TRBD1 (5 bases). Deletions cut 0 bases from V and 0 bases from J, with 9 bases between. Germline CDR1 reads SGHRS; CDR2 reads YFSETQ. This CDR3 spans 15 amino acids. CDR3 bases: TGCGCCAGCAGCTTGGTTAAGGACATGAACACTGAAGCTTTCTTT. Its protein product is CASSLVKDMNTEAFF.

DNA of the CDR3: TGTGCCAGTAGTCCTTGGACTCCACAGACGCAGTATTTT. It codes for CASSPWTPQTQYF. The chain carries TRBV19 and TRBJ2-3, with D maybe TRBD2 (5 bases). Germline lookup yields CDR1 LNHDA and CDR2 SQIVND (reference sequence). V lost 5 bases and J 9 bases, leaving 15 bases between the germline ends. This CDR3 region has 13 residues. The full variable domain, rest sourced from reference TRBV19 and TRBJ2-3, is DGGITQSPKYLFRKEGQNVTLSCEQNLNHDAMYWYRQDPGQGLRLIYYSQIVNDFQKGDIAEGYSVSREKKESFPLTVTSAQKNPTAFYLCASSPWTPQTQYFGPGTRLTVL.

The V gene is TRBV7-7, the J gene TRBJ2-5; 8 nucleotides agree with TRBD2. The germline V gene encodes CDR1 SSHAT and CDR2 FNYEAQ (reference sequence). The CDR3 contains 14 residues. The V segment lost 5 bases and the J segment 5 bases; nucleotides outside the gene matches: 7. The CDR3, as DNA: TGTGCCAGCAGCCCGGCGGGGGGCCTTGAGACCCAGTACTTC. This gives the protein CASSPAGGLETQYF.

This chain uses TRBV6-5 with TRBJ1-2; 7 bases match TRBD1. Germline CDR1 and CDR2: MNHEY and SVGAGI. Losses at the gene ends were 6 bases for V and 6 bases for J; bases not matched to a gene: 10. This CDR3 comprises 14 residues. In DNA form, the CDR3 reads TGTGCCAGCAGCCGGAGCCGACAGGGAAATGGCTACACCTTC. It is translated as CASSRSRQGNGYTF.

The V call is TRBV12-5, the J call TRBJ2-3; D is possibly TRBD2 (6 bases). The CDR3 sequence is 16 residues long. The V end was cut by 1 base, the J end by 3 bases, with 14 bases between. Germline CDR1 reads LGHNT; CDR2 reads FRNRAP. CDR3 loop: CASGLAGVGETDTQYF. In DNA, the CDR3 is TGTGCTAGTGGTTTGGCGGGGGTGGGGGAAACAGATACGCAGTATTTT. Based on the CDR3 plus reference TRBV12-5 and TRBJ2-3, the full variable domain is DARVTQTPRHKVTEMGQEVTMRCQPILGHNTVFWYRQTMMQGLELLAYFRNRAPLDDSGMPKDRFSAEMPDATLATLKIQPSEPRDSAVYFCASGLAGVGETDTQYFGPGTRLTVL.

This clone was seen only once. This sequence joins TRBV19 and TRBJ2-4; a weak D match, TRBD2 (6 bases). The germline V gene encodes CDR1 LNHDA and CDR2 SQIVND (reference sequence). Trimming removed 3 bases from V and 4 bases from J, with 13 bases in between. This CDR3 spans 15 amino acids. The CDR3 is CASSMYGGEKNIQYF. In DNA, the CDR3 is TGTGCCAGTAGTATGTACGGCGGGGAGAAAAACATTCAGTACTTC. The complete variable domain, with remaining parts taken from reference TRBV19 and TRBJ2-4, reads DGGITQSPKYLFRKEGQNVTLSCEQNLNHDAMYWYRQDPGQGLRLIYYSQIVNDFQKGDIAEGYSVSREKKESFPLTVTSAQKNPTAFYLCASSMYGGEKNIQYFGAGTRLSVL.

Notes on this clone: Different DNA sequences within this sample yield the same CDR3. The chain employs TRBV7-9 and TRBJ2-7; D may be TRBD2 (7 bases). There are 13 residues in the CDR3. Germline CDR1 is SEHNR and CDR2 is FQNEAQ (reference sequence). Between the trimmed V and J ends, which lost 1 base and 6 bases, there was a span of 10 bases. DNA of the CDR3: TGTGCCAGCAGCTTAGGGGGAGGGGGCGAGCAGTACTTC. It translates to CASSLGGGGEQYF.

On this clone itself: Other DNA sequences from this sample encode an identical CDR3 as well. This chain joins TRBV6-5 and TRBJ2-7, with D perhaps matching TRBD1 (5 bases). From germline, CDR1 is MNHEY and CDR2 SVGAGI. This CDR3 spans 14 amino acids. V was cut by 0 bases and J by 1 base, with 7 bases left in between. The CDR3 reads CASSYSTASYEQYF. DNA for the CDR3: TGTGCCAGCAGTTACTCGACAGCATCCTACGAGCAGTACTTC.

The chain links TRBV6-4 to TRBJ2-1, with 9 bases that match TRBD1. This CDR3 spans 15 amino acids. Trimming took 3 bases from V and 9 from J; bases not matched to a gene: 9. CDR1 is MRHNA and CDR2 is SNTAGT in the germline V gene. CDR3 protein: CASSEEGQGGFEQFF. CDR3 in DNA: TGTGCCAGCAGTGAAGAGGGACAGGGCGGGTTTGAGCAGTTCTTC.

The chain carries TRBV6-5 and TRBJ2-5; TRBD2 matches at 9 bases. Germline CDR1 is MNHEY and CDR2 is SVGAGI. Losses at the gene ends were 0 bases for V and 1 base for J; bases not matched to a gene: 3. CDR3 size: 16 residues. As DNA, the CDR3 is TGTGCCAGCAGTTACTCCCTAGCGGGGACCCAAGAGACCCAGTACTTC. Translation: CASSYSLAGTQETQYF.

V gene TRBV9 combines with J gene TRBJ2-4; 11 positions match TRBD2. With 3 bases clipped from V and 10 bases from J, the junction kept 9 bases outside the gene matches. The CDR3 sequence is 15 residues long. Germline CDR1 SGDLS, CDR2 YYNGEE. CDR3 bases: TGTGCCAGCAGCGGAACCGGGACTAGCGGCGGGATTCAGTACTTC. Translated, it gives CASSGTGTSGGIQYF.

CDR3 DNA: TGTGCCAGCAGCCAAGATCTGCCGGGTTCCTACGAGCAGTACTTC. Translated: CASSQDLPGSYEQYF. The chain is built from TRBV4-2 and TRBJ2-7, with D unresolved. The CDR3 length is 15 residues. Germline V gene data show CDR1 as LGHNA and CDR2 as YNFKEQ. V was pared by 0 bases and J by 1 base, with 10 bases between.

The chain links TRBV2 to TRBJ2-1, with TRBD2 matching over 10 bases. CDR1 SNHLY and CDR2 FYNNEI come from the germline V gene. CDR3 length: 20 amino acids. J lost 8 bases, V lost 3 bases, and 22 bases had no gene match. The CDR3 DNA sequence: TGTGCCAGCAGTGATACTACGGTAGTAGTTGGGACTAGCGAAATGGATGAGCAGTTCTTC. Protein product: CASSDTTVVVGTSEMDEQFF.

The chain combines TRBV5-4 with TRBJ2-5, with TRBD1 matching 8 bases. Trimming cost V 4 bases and J 4 bases; bases outside gene matches: 12. This CDR3 region has 16 residues. Germline loops: CDR1 SGHNT, CDR2 YYREEE (reference sequence). The CDR3 region has the DNA TGTGCCAGCAGCCTACTCGGGACAGGCCTAGGAGAGACCCAGTACTTC. Its translation is CASSLLGTGLGETQYF. Together with reference TRBV5-4 and TRBJ2-5, the CDR3 gives the full variable domain: ETGVTQSPTHLIKTRGQQVTLRCSSQSGHNTVSWYQQALGQGPQFIFQYYREEENGRGNFPPRFSGLQFPNYSSELNVNALELDDSALYLCASSLLGTGLGETQYFGPGTRLLVL.

The chain employs TRBV29-1 and TRBJ1-6, with TRBD1 as a possible D gene (6 bases). Germline V gene lookup returns CDR1 SQVTM and CDR2 ANQGSEA. The CDR3 totals 13 residues. Trimming removed 6 bases from V and 4 bases from J, with 10 bases in between. In DNA, the CDR3 is TGCAGCGTACGGACAGCTTATAATTCACCCCTCCACTTT. It translates to CSVRTAYNSPLHF. Looking up the rest from reference TRBV29-1 and TRBJ1-6 gives the full variable domain: SAVISQKPSRDICQRGTSLTIQCQVDSQVTMMFWYRQQPGQSLTLIATANQGSEATYESGFVIDKFPISRPNLTFSTLTVSNMSPEDSSIYLCSVRTAYNSPLHFGNGTRLTVT.

This clone was counted between two and nine times. The J gene is TRBJ1-6, the V gene TRBV9; D remains unclear. Germline loops: CDR1 SGDLS, CDR2 YYNGEE. CDR3 length: 15 amino acids. Trimming took 3 bases from V and 4 from J, leaving 11 bases between them. The CDR3 sequence: CASSEHRSYNSPLHF. In DNA form, the CDR3 reads TGTGCCAGCAGCGAGCACAGAAGTTATAATTCACCCCTCCACTTT.

V usage is TRBV18 and J usage is TRBJ2-7; a possible D gene is TRBD1 (6 bases). The germline V and J ends were trimmed by 6 bases and 2 bases, with 14 bases remaining between them. The germline CDR1 and CDR2 sequences are KGHSH and LQKENI. The CDR3 length is 14 residues. DNA for the CDR3: TGTGCCAGCTCGCATGAGGGGGTTCCCTACGAGCAGTACTTC. It yields the protein CASSHEGVPYEQYF.

The chain employs TRBV5-6 and TRBJ2-7, with 7 bases matching TRBD2. The CDR3 runs to 13 residues. Losses at the gene ends were 4 bases for V and 3 bases for J; bases not matched to a gene: 4. Germline values: CDR1 SGHDT, CDR2 YYEEEE. The CDR3 bases are TGTGCCAGCAGCCCTGGGGGGGTCTACGAGCAGTACTTC. Protein product: CASSPGGVYEQYF.

The chain uses TRBV5-1 and TRBJ2-3, with D unresolved. The V and J ends lost 0 bases and 5 bases respectively, with 10 bases between them. This CDR3 has 14 residues. CDR1 and CDR2 (germline): SGHRS, YFSETQ. Here the CDR3 DNA reads TGCGCCAGCAGCTTGGTAGGAGACGTAGATACGCAGTATTTT. It encodes CASSLVGDVDTQYF.

The chain joins TRBV5-5 to TRBJ1-1; D ambiguous. The CDR3 consists of 14 residues. V gave up 4 bases and J gave up 0 bases, with 10 bases separating them. The V gene's germline CDR1 is SGHKS and CDR2 YYEKEE (reference sequence). CDR3 in DNA: TGTGCCAGCAGCCCGCGGGAGGTGAACACTGAAGCTTTCTTT. It translates to CASSPREVNTEAFF.

The chain employs TRBV11-2 and TRBJ2-7; perhaps TRBD2 as D (5 bases). Trimming shortened V by 5 bases and J by 1 base, and 21 bases separated the two germline ends. Germline CDR1 is SGHAT and CDR2 is FQNNGV. This CDR3 is built from 17 residues. CDR3 coding DNA: TGTGCCAGCAGCCGACCCACCACCGGACGGGATTCCTACGAGCAGTACTTC. It encodes CASSRPTTGRDSYEQYF.

The rearrangement uses TRBV7-8 and TRBJ1-3; 7 bases line up with TRBD1. The CDR3 consists of 16 residues. Germline CDR1 is SGHVS and CDR2 is FQNEAQ. V lost 1 base, J lost 3 bases, and 6 bases stayed unmatched. The chain's CDR3 is CASSLVVRGVGNTIYF. CDR3 bases: TGTGCCAGCAGCTTAGTAGTCAGGGGGGTTGGAAACACCATATATTTT.

This clone was counted between two and nine times. The CDR3 nucleotides are TGTGCCAGCAGTTATATACCGGGACAGGGGGGACCCCAGCATTTT. Protein sequence: CASSYIPGQGGPQHF. This chain connects TRBV2 to TRBJ1-5, with 11 bases that match TRBD1. V trimming: 5 bases; J trimming: 10 bases; junction bases outside the gene matches: 10. This CDR3 has 15 residues. Germline V gene data show CDR1 as SNHLY and CDR2 as FYNNEI.

This clone was counted once. V and J are TRBV11-3 and TRBJ1-2; 11 bases are shared with TRBD1. V was pared by 3 bases and J by 7 bases, with 4 bases of the junction left unmatched. The CDR3 loop spans 14 amino acids. The V gene's germline CDR1 is SGHNT and CDR2 YENEEA. The CDR3 DNA follows: TGTGCCAGCAGCTTCCGGACAGGGGGCGTTGGCTACACCTTC. Protein: CASSFRTGGVGYTF.

A remark on this clone: One end of the junction fails to match germline, which may point to a read error. The chain recombines TRBV27 with TRBJ2-3; 7 bases align to TRBD1. CDR1 is MNHEY and CDR2 is SMNVEV in the germline V gene (reference sequence). The CDR3 length is 15 residues. CDR3 sequence: CASSLLGQPTYTQYF. Written as DNA, the CDR3 is TGTGCCAGCAGTTTACTGGGACAGCCCACATATACGCAGTATTTT.

The rearrangement links TRBV13 to TRBJ2-6, with 12 nucleotides matching TRBD2. Germline V gene sequence: CDR1 PRHDT, CDR2 FYEKMQ (reference sequence). The CDR3 consists of 20 residues. The V and J ends lost 5 bases and 1 base, in that order; junction bases with no gene match: 12. The CDR3 loop is CASSQPGQGTSGSGANVLTF. CDR3 coding DNA: TGTGCCAGCAGCCAGCCGGGACAGGGGACTAGCGGGTCTGGGGCCAACGTCCTGACTTTC.

The V call is TRBV4-1, the J call TRBJ2-3, with D maybe TRBD2 (6 bases). The CDR3 has 15 residues. Germline V gene lookup returns CDR1 MGHRA and CDR2 YSYEKL. Between the trimmed V and J ends, which lost 6 bases and 0 bases, there was a span of 13 bases. CDR3 loop: CASSKPGLSTDTQYF. The CDR3 DNA is TGCGCCAGCAGTAAACCGGGACTCAGCACAGATACGCAGTATTTT.